The 31 T cell receptor beta chains below were found in one sample sequenced in a study of cytomegalovirus exposure and HLA in healthy donors. Clones were read by immunoSEQ multiplex PCR, and TCRdb kept only the in-frame ones, dropping some. The sample carries roughly 59,000 clones, 80% to 95% recorded once. Sequencing input: PBMCs. These receptors were taken from a man aged 18 to 29 in good health and CMV-seropositive.

The genes are TRBV2 and TRBJ2-2; D may be TRBD1 (6 bases). CDR3 length: 15 residues. CDR1 and CDR2 from the germline V gene are SNHLY and FYNNEI. The V end lost 3 bases, the J end lost 0 bases, and 8 bases lay between the germline ends. CDR3 amino acids: CASSDRGANTGELFF. Here the CDR3 DNA reads TGTGCCAGCAGTGACAGGGGTGCGAACACCGGGGAGCTGTTTTTT.

The chain has TRBV7-8 and TRBJ2-1; perhaps TRBD2 as D (5 bases). Per the germline V gene, CDR1 is SGHVS and CDR2 is FQNEAQ. Trimming removed 3 bases at V and 3 bases at J, with 18 bases between. CDR3 length: 17 amino acids. CDR3 nucleotide sequence: TGTGCCAGCAGCTTGGGCGTAATAGAGGGCTTCTACAATGAGCAGTTCTTC. Its protein product is CASSLGVIEGFYNEQFF.

The CDR3: CASSPQGENTIYF. Written as DNA, the CDR3 is TGTGCCAGCAGTCCGCAGGGGGAAAACACCATATATTTT. The rearrangement joins TRBV2 to TRBJ1-3; 7 bases are a match to TRBD1. V dropped 5 bases and J dropped 6; count of bases not matched to a gene: 4. This CDR3 has 13 amino acids. The germline CDR1 and CDR2 sequences are SNHLY and FYNNEI.

In the case of this clone: The junction differs from germline at one of its ends, possibly a read error. The V and J genes are TRBV5-1 and TRBJ2-3; 7 nucleotides align to TRBD1. This CDR3 spans 14 amino acids. Germline V gives CDR1 SGHRS, CDR2 YFSETQ. CDR3 coding DNA: TGCGCCAGCAGCTCAGATACAGGGACAGCTACGCAGTATTTT. Its translation is CASSSDTGTATQYF.

The chain carries TRBV30 and TRBJ2-7; TRBD2 agrees at 9 bases. The CDR3 spans 13 residues. With V trimmed by 8 bases and J by 3 bases, 8 bases remained unmatched. Germline V lookup: CDR1 GTSNPN, CDR2 SVGIG (reference sequence). The CDR3 DNA follows: TGTGCCGCGTCAGCGGGAGGACTCTACGAGCAGTACTTC. It specifies CAASAGGLYEQYF.

The chain uses TRBV7-9 and TRBJ2-1, with unresolved D. Germline loops: CDR1 SEHNR, CDR2 FQNEAQ (reference sequence). V gave up 4 bases and J gave up 4 bases, with 8 bases separating them. CDR3 length equals 13 residues. CDR3 residues: CASSWAEYNEQFF. The CDR3 coding sequence is TGTGCCAGCAGCTGGGCCGAGTACAATGAGCAGTTCTTC. Full variable domain (remainder filled in from reference TRBV7-9 and TRBJ2-1): DTGVSQNPRHKITKRGQNVTFRCDPISEHNRLYWYRQTLGQGPEFLTYFQNEAQLEKSRLLSDRFSAERPKGSFSTLEIQRTEQGDSAMYLCASSWAEYNEQFFGPGTRLTVL.

This clone was seen once. The chain links TRBV27 to TRBJ2-7; D is perhaps TRBD1 (6 bases). Deletions cut 0 bases from V and 2 bases from J, with 11 bases between. Germline V gives CDR1 MNHEY, CDR2 SMNVEV (reference sequence). This CDR3 spans 15 amino acids. The CDR3 loop reads CASSLSSRGPYEQYF. The CDR3 nucleotides are TGTGCCAGCAGTTTATCATCCAGGGGACCCTACGAGCAGTACTTC.

V and J are TRBV4-2 and TRBJ2-7, with TRBD2 as a possible D gene (6 bases). V lost 0 bases and J lost 0, with 12 bases in between. This CDR3 contains 16 residues. Germline V lookup: CDR1 LGHNA, CDR2 YNFKEQ. The CDR3 here is CASSQESVGSSYEQYF. DNA of the CDR3: TGTGCCAGCAGCCAAGAATCGGTCGGGAGCTCCTACGAGCAGTACTTC.

The chain uses TRBV4-1 and TRBJ2-7; 9 bases fit TRBD2. CDR1 is MGHRA and CDR2 is YSYEKL in the germline V gene. J was trimmed by 3 bases and V by 4 bases; bases with no gene match: 7. This CDR3 spans 15 amino acids. The CDR3 DNA follows: TGCGCCAGCAGCCCCCCTAGCGGGACCCTCTACGAGCAGTACTTC. It translates to CASSPPSGTLYEQYF.

The CDR3 sequence: CASSGAALYSNQPQHF. For the CDR3, the DNA is TGTGCCAGCAGTGGGGCAGCCCTGTATAGCAATCAGCCCCAGCATTTT. This chain connects TRBV2 to TRBJ1-5; D is ambiguous. Between the trimmed V and J ends, which lost 4 bases and 0 bases, there was a span of 13 bases. Germline CDR1 reads SNHLY; CDR2 reads FYNNEI. The CDR3 covers 16 residues.

The rearrangement joins TRBV10-1 to TRBJ2-5, with 7 bases that match TRBD2. The CDR3 loop spans 15 amino acids. CDR1 WNHNN and CDR2 SYGVQD come from the germline V gene (reference sequence). The trim removed 2 bases at V and 4 bases at J, leaving 7 bases unmatched. CDR3 amino acids: CASSEGGSVRETQYF. The CDR3 bases are TGCGCCAGCAGTGAGGGCGGGAGCGTACGAGAGACCCAGTACTTC.

This chain links TRBV7-6 with TRBJ2-1; the D gene is possibly TRBD2 (5 bases). Germline V gives CDR1 SGHVS, CDR2 FNYEAQ. The CDR3 is 16 residues long. Trimming took off 5 bases at V and 0 bases at J, with 14 bases between the two ends. For the CDR3, the DNA is TGTGCCAGCAGCGGGGAAGCGGCCAGCTCCTACAATGAGCAGTTCTTC. The encoded protein is CASSGEAASSYNEQFF.

This sequence joins TRBV6-5 and TRBJ2-1; the D gene is possibly TRBD1 (8 bases). The CDR3 is 15 residues long. Germline loops: CDR1 MNHEY, CDR2 SVGAGI. V was cut by 5 bases and J by 6 bases, with 17 bases left in between. The CDR3 DNA follows: TGTGCCAGCAGTAAAACAGGGGGGGCCTCCAATGAGCAGTTCTTC. Its protein product is CASSKTGGASNEQFF.

This chain joins TRBV11-1 and TRBJ2-5; D possibly corresponds to TRBD2 (5 bases). Looked up from germline, CDR1 is SGHAT and CDR2 is FQDESV (reference sequence). V lost 3 bases and J 1 base, leaving 9 bases between the germline ends. The CDR3 has 14 residues. This CDR3 reads CASSLRRGQETQYF. The CDR3 DNA sequence: TGTGCCAGCAGCTTGAGACGGGGCCAAGAGACCCAGTACTTC.

The chain combines TRBV28 with TRBJ2-3; perhaps TRBD1 as D (5 bases). CDR3 size: 14 residues. Trimming took 8 bases from V and 2 from J, leaving 14 bases between them. The germline V gene has CDR1 MDHEN and CDR2 SYDVKM. The CDR3 DNA reads TGTGCCAGCGGAAGGCGACAGTTCACAGATACGCAGTATTTT. This sequence encodes CASGRRQFTDTQYF.

The chain employs TRBV19 and TRBJ2-4; a possible D gene is TRBD1 (6 bases). The ends were cut back, 3 bases at V and 0 bases at J, with 9 bases in the middle. Germline CDR1 LNHDA, CDR2 SQIVND (reference sequence). CDR3 length: 15 residues. CDR3 DNA sequence: TGTGCCAGTAGTATGCCCAGGGGAGCCAAAAACATTCAGTACTTC. The encoded protein is CASSMPRGAKNIQYF.

In this sample, this clone turned up a few times. This chain joins TRBV5-5 and TRBJ1-2, with no clear D. The length of the CDR3 is 15 residues. CDR1 is SGHKS and CDR2 is YYEKEE in the germline V gene (reference sequence). Deletions cut 1 base from V and 4 bases from J, with 14 bases between. The CDR3 here is CASSLYDNKVYGYTF. CDR3 nucleotides: TGTGCCAGCAGCTTGTATGACAACAAAGTCTATGGCTACACCTTC.

J is TRBJ1-2 and V is TRBV7-8, with 9 bases lining up with TRBD1. After removal of 5 bases from V and 9 bases from J, the junction contained 19 bases not matched to a gene. CDR1 and CDR2 (germline): SGHVS, FQNEAQ. The CDR3 runs 17 residues. The CDR3 region is CASSLDQPGTGFECYTF. The CDR3 bases are TGTGCCAGCAGCCTCGATCAACCCGGGACAGGGTTTGAGTGCTACACCTTC.

The chain joins TRBV30 to TRBJ2-1, with 11 nucleotides matching TRBD2. In germline, CDR1 is GTSNPN, CDR2 SVGIG (reference sequence). The CDR3 extends over 20 amino acids. Trimming took 0 bases from V and 6 from J; bases not matched to a gene: 19. CDR3 sequence (DNA): TGTGCCTGGAGTGTACGGTGGGGGGATGTTAGCGGGAGGGCAGCCAATGAGCAGTTCTTC. Protein: CAWSVRWGDVSGRAANEQFF.

The V gene is TRBV27, the J gene TRBJ1-2; D uncertain. The CDR3 totals 18 residues. The V and J ends lost 0 bases and 3 bases respectively, with 20 bases between them. From germline, CDR1 is MNHEY and CDR2 SMNVEV (reference sequence). The CDR3 spells CASSLSMEVRRLDYGYTF. The CDR3 DNA sequence: TGTGCCAGCAGTTTATCGATGGAGGTACGTAGGCTGGACTATGGCTACACCTTC.

The chain couples TRBV6-4 to TRBJ2-1; 10 nucleotides match TRBD2. J lost 9 bases, V lost 0 bases, and 8 bases had no gene match. The V gene's germline CDR1 is MRHNA and CDR2 SNTAGT. The CDR3 sequence is 16 residues long. The DNA of the CDR3 is TGTGCCAGCAGTGACTCGCACCTAGCGGGAGTCAGTGAGCAGTTCTTC. Its protein product is CASSDSHLAGVSEQFF.

V and J are TRBV6-1 and TRBJ1-5; a weak D match, TRBD1 (5 bases). CDR1 and CDR2 (germline): MNHNS, SASEGT. CDR3 length: 14 amino acids. V gave up 8 bases and J gave up 4 bases, with 15 bases separating them. The CDR3, as DNA: TGTGCCAGCTTAGGGACGCGGGGAAATCAGCCCCAGCATTTT. Residues: CASLGTRGNQPQHF.

The chain links TRBV18 to TRBJ1-1, with D hard to call. Looked up from germline, CDR1 is KGHSH and CDR2 is LQKENI. CDR3 length: 13 amino acids. Between the trimmed V and J ends, which lost 5 bases and 0 bases, there was a span of 7 bases. The DNA of the CDR3 is TGTGCCAGCTCATCGGGATTGAACACTGAAGCTTTCTTT. Its protein product is CASSSGLNTEAFF.

The CDR3 loop is CASSLEGSGTDTQYF. The DNA for the CDR3 is TGTGCCAGCAGCTTAGAGGGTAGCGGAACAGATACGCAGTATTTT. The V and J genes are TRBV11-3 and TRBJ2-3, with a possible D match to TRBD2 (6 bases). The CDR3 runs 15 residues. Germline loops: CDR1 SGHNT, CDR2 YENEEA. V was cut by 0 bases and J by 3 bases, with 10 bases left in between.

V is TRBV27 and J is TRBJ1-5; D gene unclear. The V end lost 4 bases, the J end lost 5 bases, and 9 bases lay between the germline ends. Germline V CDR1 and CDR2: MNHEY, SMNVEV (reference sequence). The CDR3 contains 13 residues. CDR3 sequence (DNA): TGTGCCAGCAGTTCTTCTTCGGATCAGCCCCAGCATTTT. Its protein product is CASSSSSDQPQHF.

The genes are TRBV2 and TRBJ1-1, with 9 bases identical to TRBD1. J lost 4 bases, V lost 6 bases, and 6 bases had no gene match. The CDR3 extends over 14 amino acids. The germline gives CDR1 SNHLY, CDR2 FYNNEI. The DNA for the CDR3 is TGTGCCAGCAGCCTGACAGGGGGTACCACTGAAGCTTTCTTT. Residues: CASSLTGGTTEAFF.

The J gene is TRBJ1-2, the V gene TRBV29-1; no firm D call. The CDR3 totals 13 residues. CDR1 SQVTM and CDR2 ANQGSEA come from the germline V gene. Trimming took off 3 bases at V and 5 bases at J, with 13 bases between the two ends. Here the CDR3 DNA reads TGCAGCGTTGAGGGTACCGGACTATATGGCTACACCTTC. This gives the protein CSVEGTGLYGYTF.

The chain couples TRBV28 to TRBJ2-7; D may be TRBD2 (6 bases). V lost 5 bases and J 7 bases, leaving 9 bases between the germline ends. The V gene's germline CDR1 is MDHEN and CDR2 SYDVKM. This CDR3 region has 11 residues. CDR3 region: CASSGRREQYF. The CDR3 DNA is TGTGCCAGCAGTGGGAGGCGGGAGCAGTACTTC.

This chain connects TRBV5-4 to TRBJ2-7, with 7 bases lining up with TRBD1. CDR1 is SGHNT and CDR2 is YYREEE in the germline V gene (reference sequence). V dropped 4 bases and J dropped 3; count of bases not matched to a gene: 4. The CDR3 has 13 residues. CDR3 DNA sequence: TGTGCCAGCAGCCGGACAGGATTCTACGAGCAGTACTTC. It yields the protein CASSRTGFYEQYF.

V usage is TRBV29-1 and J usage is TRBJ2-5, with D perhaps matching TRBD2 (6 bases). The CDR3 runs to 16 residues. Germline values: CDR1 SQVTM, CDR2 ANQGSEA. V was cut by 4 bases and J by 0 bases, with 18 bases left in between. The CDR3 DNA reads as TGCAGCGTTGTTTCCCCCCGGGAGAGGTACCAAGAGACCCAGTACTTC. Amino acids: CSVVSPRERYQETQYF.

The chain links TRBV6-5 to TRBJ2-1; 7 bases line up with TRBD1. CDR3 length: 14 amino acids. The germline CDR1 and CDR2 sequences are MNHEY and SVGAGI. J lost 6 bases, V lost 5 bases, and 7 bases had no gene match. Here the CDR3 reads CASSLGDRANEQFF. CDR3 nucleotide sequence: TGTGCCAGCAGTCTTGGAGACAGGGCCAATGAGCAGTTCTTC.